One sample yielded the 29 T cell receptor beta chains listed below, sequenced in a study of spatial heterogeneity in lung cancer. Time point meaning: blood at routine non-recurrence follow-up after resection. TCRdb processed the 5' RACE reads anew with MiXCR; each CDR3 protein has one entry. The data hold some 41,000 distinct CDR3 sequences, with approximately 10% observed a single time. The specimen was PBMCs, collected at follow-up. The origin of the receptors is a female donor with early-stage non-small cell lung cancer.

The rearrangement uses TRBV3-1 and TRBJ2-7, with D perhaps TRBD2 (6 bases). The germline gives CDR1 LGHDT, CDR2 YNNKEL (reference sequence). The CDR3 is 13 residues long. Deletions cut 4 bases from V and 3 bases from J, with 10 bases between. Here the CDR3 reads CASSRGEYYEQYF. The DNA for the CDR3 is TGTGCCAGCAGCCGGGGGGAGTACTACGAGCAGTACTTC.

There are a few counts of this clonotype. The CDR3 nucleotides are TGTGCCAGTAGCCCTTACAGGGGTCGGGTAGGGGCCAACGTCCTGACTTTC. Protein product: CASSPYRGRVGANVLTF. The J gene is TRBJ2-6, the V gene TRBV19, with TRBD1 matching 7 bases. Germline assignment: CDR1 LNHDA and CDR2 SQIVND (reference sequence). Trimming took 6 bases from V and 4 from J; bases not matched to a gene: 12. The CDR3 is 17 residues long.

The V gene is TRBV5-1, the J gene TRBJ2-3; the D is unclear. V lost 0 bases and J 4 bases, leaving 9 bases between the germline ends. Germline CDR1 reads SGHRS; CDR2 reads YFSETQ. The CDR3 is made up of 14 amino acids. This CDR3 reads CASSLASRADTQYF. The CDR3 DNA reads TGCGCCAGCAGCTTGGCTTCTAGGGCAGATACGCAGTATTTT.

This clonotype was seen many times. The V and J genes are TRBV4-2 and TRBJ1-5; D is uncertain. Germline-derived CDR1 and CDR2 are LGHNA and YNFKEQ. The CDR3 loop spans 15 amino acids. The V gene lost 0 bases and the J gene lost 7 bases, with 13 bases spanning the gap. CDR3 region: CASSQEGSLGQPQHF. CDR3 nucleotide sequence: TGTGCCAGCAGCCAAGAAGGGTCCTTAGGGCAGCCCCAGCATTTT.

This clonotype was observed many times. The chain joins TRBV7-9 to TRBJ1-2; D is ambiguous. The ends were cut back, 4 bases at V and 4 bases at J, with 10 bases in the middle. The V gene's germline CDR1 is SEHNR and CDR2 FQNEAQ (reference sequence). The length of the CDR3 is 13 residues. CDR3 in DNA: TGTGCCAGCAGCTACCCGGCCAGCTATGGCTACACCTTC. Its translation is CASSYPASYGYTF.

This clonotype was found many times. The V and J genes are TRBV7-9 and TRBJ1-2; D remains unclear. V gave up 5 bases and J gave up 8 bases, with 21 bases separating them. Germline CDR1 is SEHNR and CDR2 is FQNEAQ (reference sequence). The CDR3 totals 15 residues. The CDR3 DNA sequence: TGTGCCAGCAGCCCTCCGCCTAGGGTCGGGAACGGCTACACCTTC. Its protein is CASSPPPRVGNGYTF.

This clonotype was picked up a small number of times. This chain links TRBV6-6 with TRBJ2-7; no firm D call. V was cut by 9 bases and J by 0 bases, with 12 bases left in between. In germline, CDR1 is MNHNY, CDR2 SVGAGI (reference sequence). The CDR3 spans 13 residues. The CDR3: CASQNIPSYEQYF. CDR3 coding DNA: TGTGCCAGTCAAAACATCCCCTCCTACGAGCAGTACTTC.

V and J are TRBV27 and TRBJ2-7, with D perhaps matching TRBD2 (5 bases). This CDR3 comprises 14 residues. Germline lookup yields CDR1 MNHEY and CDR2 SMNVEV (reference sequence). The germline V and J ends were trimmed by 5 bases and 6 bases, with 17 bases remaining between them. CDR3 in amino acids: CASSLSRGVSEQYF. The CDR3 DNA is TGTGCCAGCAGTCTCAGCCGGGGAGTTAGCGAGCAGTACTTC.

The sample holds many counts of this clonotype. The J gene is TRBJ2-3, the V gene TRBV6-1; TRBD2 aligns across 13 bases. In germline, CDR1 is MNHNS, CDR2 SASEGT. The CDR3 runs 15 residues. V lost 7 bases to trimming and J lost 4 bases; unmatched junction nucleotides: 5. In DNA, the CDR3 is TGTGCCAGCATACTAGCGGGGGGGCGGGCAGATACGCAGTATTTT. Its translation is CASILAGGRADTQYF.

This clonotype was seen a few times. J is TRBJ2-5 and V is TRBV3-1, with 8 nucleotides matching TRBD2. Germline trimming cut 2 bases from V and 7 bases from J; bases unmatched to any gene: 9. Germline CDR1 LGHDT, CDR2 YNNKEL (reference sequence). CDR3 size: 15 residues. The CDR3 DNA follows: TGTGCCAGCAGCCAATACGGGGGGGAGTCGGGGACCCAGTACTTC. Its translation: CASSQYGGESGTQYF.

A few counts support this clonotype. The chain couples TRBV15 to TRBJ1-4; D ambiguous. The CDR3 is 16 amino acids. Trimming stripped 1 base from V and 4 bases from J, with 13 bases between. CDR1 and CDR2 (germline): LNHNV, YYDKDF (reference sequence). The CDR3 region is CATSRVRGSNNEKLFF. In nucleotides, the CDR3 is TGTGCCACCAGCAGAGTACGGGGATCGAATAATGAAAAACTGTTTTTT.

V usage is TRBV30 and J usage is TRBJ2-5, with D possibly being TRBD1 (6 bases). The CDR3 is 13 residues long. In germline, CDR1 is GTSNPN, CDR2 SVGIG (reference sequence). V was clipped by 0 bases and J by 4 bases, with 9 bases between them. The CDR3 protein is CAWSVTGRETQYF. The DNA of the CDR3 is TGTGCCTGGAGTGTAACAGGGAGAGAGACCCAGTACTTC.

In its sample, this clonotype was seen a few times. The chain recombines TRBV11-2 with TRBJ1-1; D remains ambiguous. V gave up 3 bases and J gave up 6 bases, with 5 bases separating them. The germline V gene has CDR1 SGHAT and CDR2 FQNNGV. CDR3 length: 11 amino acids. The CDR3 DNA sequence: TGTGCCAGCAGCTTCGCCTCTGAAGCTTTCTTT. Translating gives CASSFASEAFF.

In this sample, this clonotype turned up a few times. This chain links TRBV29-1 with TRBJ2-1; 7 nucleotides agree with TRBD2. Trimming at V came to 7 bases and at J to 12 bases, leaving 12 bases not matched to a gene. Per the germline V gene, CDR1 is SQVTM and CDR2 is ANQGSEA. This CDR3 comprises 12 residues. The CDR3 bases are TGCAGCGCGGGGGGTGACGGTGGAAGGCAGTTCTTC. It translates to CSAGGDGGRQFF.

This clonotype is termed medium-sized. The gene calls are TRBV7-8 and TRBJ2-2, with D hard to call. The CDR3 totals 13 residues. CDR1 is SGHVS and CDR2 is FQNEAQ in the germline V gene. V was trimmed by 5 bases and J by 6 bases, leaving 10 bases between them. CDR3: CASSGRTAGELFF. The CDR3 DNA reads as TGTGCCAGCAGCGGTCGTACCGCCGGGGAGCTGTTTTTT. Variable domain in full (rest from reference TRBV7-8 and TRBJ2-2): GAGVSQSPRYKVAKRGQDVALRCDPISGHVSLFWYQQALGQGPEFLTYFQNEAQLDKSGLPSDRFFAERPEGSVSTLKIQRTQQEDSAVYLCASSGRTAGELFFGEGSRLTVL.

This clonotype was found many times. The V gene is TRBV20-1, the J gene TRBJ2-4; no clear D. The germline V gene encodes CDR1 DFQATT and CDR2 SNEGSKA (reference sequence). Trimming shortened V by 0 bases and J by 0 bases, and 9 bases separated the two germline ends. The CDR3 totals 15 residues. CDR3 loop: CSARDVRAAKNIQYF. The CDR3 coding sequence is TGCAGTGCTAGAGATGTTAGAGCAGCCAAAAACATTCAGTACTTC.

This clonotype occurred many times. This chain connects TRBV3-1 to TRBJ2-2, with a weak D call TRBD2 (6 bases). Germline loops: CDR1 LGHDT, CDR2 YNNKEL (reference sequence). With 5 bases removed from V and 7 bases from J, the gap between germline ends came to 20 bases. This CDR3 has 16 amino acids. For the CDR3, the DNA is TGTGCCAGCAGCAGGGCCCTTCGGGGGAAGTTCGGGGAGCTGTTTTTT. Its translation is CASSRALRGKFGELFF.

This clonotype was picked up many times. This rearrangement joins TRBV20-1 to TRBJ2-3; D is possibly TRBD1 (6 bases). The CDR3 totals 14 residues. V lost 5 bases, J lost 5 bases, and 17 bases lay in between. Germline V gene data show CDR1 as DFQATT and CDR2 as SNEGSKA (reference sequence). CDR3 sequence: CSAHFATGRDTQYF. In DNA form, the CDR3 reads TGCAGTGCTCACTTCGCGACAGGAAGAGATACGCAGTATTTT.

V is TRBV19 and J is TRBJ2-1; 9 nucleotides line up with TRBD1. The CDR3 length is 13 residues. Germline CDR1 reads LNHDA; CDR2 reads SQIVND (reference sequence). V gave up 6 bases and J gave up 15 bases; unmatched junction bases: 12. Here the CDR3 reads CASSQSPGQGRFF. CDR3 nucleotide sequence: TGTGCCAGTAGCCAGTCACCGGGACAGGGTCGGTTCTTC.

The CDR3 region is CSATVQGASFSNQPQHF. The CDR3 DNA sequence: TGCAGTGCGACCGTACAGGGGGCTTCCTTTAGCAATCAGCCCCAGCATTTT. This rearrangement joins TRBV20-1 to TRBJ1-5; TRBD1 matches 9 bases. V dropped 6 bases and J dropped 0; count of bases not matched to a gene: 12. The length of the CDR3 is 17 residues. Germline CDR1 is DFQATT and CDR2 is SNEGSKA (reference sequence).

In its sample, this clonotype was seen a few times. V gene TRBV6-1 combines with J gene TRBJ1-1, with D possibly matching TRBD1 (5 bases). This CDR3 is 15 amino acids long. CDR1 and CDR2 from the germline V gene are MNHNS and SASEGT. The germline V and J ends were trimmed by 6 bases and 7 bases, with 21 bases remaining between them. The CDR3 nucleotides are TGTGCCAGCAGCCGGAGCGGGAGCGGGGGGTTTGAAGCTTTCTTT. Translating gives CASSRSGSGGFEAFF.

This clonotype appeared many times. V is TRBV6-2 or TRBV6-3 and J is TRBJ2-7; TRBD1 aligns across 8 bases. The junction had 13 bases not matched to a gene; V was cut back by 3 bases and J by 9 bases. CDR3 length: 15 residues. CDR1 MNHEY and CDR2 SVGEGT come from the germline V gene. DNA of the CDR3: TGTGCCAGCAGTTATGAGGACAGGGCTATCGATCTGCAGTACTTC. Its protein is CASSYEDRAIDLQYF.

This sequence joins TRBV7-2 and TRBJ2-7; TRBD2 aligns across 13 bases. The CDR3 totals 17 residues. CDR1 and CDR2 from the germline V gene are SGHTA and FQGNSA. With 5 bases clipped from V and 2 bases from J, the junction kept 9 bases outside the gene matches. The CDR3 nucleotides are TGTGCCAGCAGCCCAAGACTAGCGGGGGGCAGAACCTACGAGCAGTACTTC. It is translated as CASSPRLAGGRTYEQYF.

This clonotype came up a few times. V is TRBV9 and J is TRBJ2-3; D possibly corresponds to TRBD2 (5 bases). Per the germline V gene, CDR1 is SGDLS and CDR2 is YYNGEE. Trimming took 4 bases from V and 2 from J, leaving 14 bases between them. This CDR3 comprises 15 residues. The CDR3 region is CASSTPRGITDTQYF. CDR3 bases: TGTGCCAGCAGCACCCCACGAGGGATCACAGATACGCAGTATTTT.

In its sample, this clonotype ranks as medium-sized (0.01 to 0.1%). V and J are TRBV29-1 and TRBJ1-2; unclear D gene. The CDR3 has 13 amino acids. Trimming left V 1 base short and J 4 bases short, with 10 bases between. The V gene's germline CDR1 is SQVTM and CDR2 ANQGSEA. CDR3 region: CSVEAARGYGYTF. DNA of the CDR3: TGCAGCGTTGAAGCTGCTCGTGGCTATGGCTACACCTTC. Filled out from reference TRBV29-1 and TRBJ1-2, the complete variable domain reads SAVISQKPSRDICQRGTSLTIQCQVDSQVTMMFWYRQQPGQSLTLIATANQGSEATYESGFVIDKFPISRPNLTFSTLTVSNMSPEDSSIYLCSVEAARGYGYTFGSGTRLTVV.

This clonotype was seen a single time. The chain uses TRBV7-3 and TRBJ2-4, with 9 bases lining up with TRBD2. V dropped 4 bases and J dropped 6; count of bases not matched to a gene: 7. CDR1 and CDR2 (germline): SGHTA, FQGTGA. CDR3 length: 15 residues. In nucleotides, the CDR3 is TGTGCCAGCAGCTCCGCGGGAGGGGGCGGAAACATTCAGTACTTC. Translated, it gives CASSSAGGGGNIQYF.

In its sample, this clonotype was seen a few times. The V and J genes are TRBV20-1 and TRBJ2-7, with D hard to call. Germline loops: CDR1 DFQATT, CDR2 SNEGSKA (reference sequence). The CDR3 length is 13 residues. V was cut by 0 bases and J by 3 bases, with 9 bases left in between. This CDR3 reads CSAREADLYEQYF. The CDR3 DNA reads as TGCAGTGCTAGAGAGGCAGATCTCTACGAGCAGTACTTC.

This clonotype was counted at least ten times. The chain has TRBV7-6 and TRBJ2-7; D is possibly TRBD1 (7 bases). Trimming removed 3 bases from V and 0 bases from J, with 12 bases in between. The CDR3 runs to 15 residues. CDR1 and CDR2 (germline): SGHVS, FNYEAQ. CDR3 nucleotide sequence: TGTGCCAGCAGCTTGGAGGGACAGAGCTCCTACGAGCAGTACTTC. Translated, it gives CASSLEGQSSYEQYF.

V is TRBV7-2 and J is TRBJ1-1; no reliable D call. Germline assignment: CDR1 SGHTA and CDR2 FQGNSA. V lost 1 base, J lost 4 bases, and 13 bases lay in between. The CDR3 is 15 amino acids. The CDR3 bases are TGTGCCAGCAGCTTAGAGGCCGTAGGCGCCACTGAAGCTTTCTTT. This translates into CASSLEAVGATEAFF.